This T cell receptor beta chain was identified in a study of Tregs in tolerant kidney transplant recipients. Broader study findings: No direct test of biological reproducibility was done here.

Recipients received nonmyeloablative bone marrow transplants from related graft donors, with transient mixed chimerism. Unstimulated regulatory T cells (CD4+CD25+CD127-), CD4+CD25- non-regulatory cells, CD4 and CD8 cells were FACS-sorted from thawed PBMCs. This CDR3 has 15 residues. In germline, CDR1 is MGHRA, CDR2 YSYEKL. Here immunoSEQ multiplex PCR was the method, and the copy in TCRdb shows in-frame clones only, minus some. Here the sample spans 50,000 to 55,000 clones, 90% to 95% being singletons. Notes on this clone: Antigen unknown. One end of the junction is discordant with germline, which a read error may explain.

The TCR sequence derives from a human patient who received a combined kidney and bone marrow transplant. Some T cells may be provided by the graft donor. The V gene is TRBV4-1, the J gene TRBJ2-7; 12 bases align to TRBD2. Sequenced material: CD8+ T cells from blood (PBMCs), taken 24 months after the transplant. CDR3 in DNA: TGTGCCAGCAGCCACCAGACTAGCGGGGGCTACGAGCAGTACTTC. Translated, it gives CASSHQTSGGYEQYF.